These 6 T cell receptor beta chains originate from one sample sequenced in a study of blood T cell repertoires in COVID-19. Generated by immunoSEQ multiplex PCR, the TCRdb table keeps only in-frame clones and is missing some. The data contain hundreds of thousands of clones, about 90% of them singletons. The sequencing input was peripheral blood. The receptor source for this set is a woman aged 70-85 years with COVID-19, enrolled during active disease.

This clone was recorded only once. V usage is TRBV19 and J usage is TRBJ1-5, with a weak D call TRBD1 (5 bases). Germline V CDR1 and CDR2: LNHDA, SQIVND (reference sequence). The CDR3 consists of 14 residues. Trimming pared 5 bases from V and 2 bases from J, leaving 10 bases between. In DNA, the CDR3 is TGTGCCAGTAGTGGGGGGTCTGGCAATCAGCCCCAGCATTTT. Translated, it gives CASSGGSGNQPQHF.

The rearrangement joins TRBV27 to TRBJ1-5; 7 positions match TRBD1. CDR3 size: 17 residues. V shed 2 bases and J 3 bases; nucleotides not matched to a gene: 10. The germline CDR1 and CDR2 sequences are MNHEY and SMNVEV (reference sequence). The CDR3 DNA reads as TGTGCCAGCAGTTTAGAGTATTCCGGGACAGTCAATCAGCCCCAGCATTTT. Translating gives CASSLEYSGTVNQPQHF.

The rearrangement links TRBV3-1 (or the pseudogene TRBV3-2) to TRBJ2-7; D unresolved. Germline lookup yields CDR1 LGHDT and CDR2 YNNKEL (reference sequence). The V and J ends lost 3 bases and 6 bases respectively, with 9 bases between them. The CDR3 runs to 12 residues. CDR3 sequence (DNA): TGTGCCAGCAGCCATCCTAATTCCGAGCAGTACTTC. It specifies CASSHPNSEQYF.

CDR3 loop: CASSQGGTGNSNQPQHF. CDR3 bases: TGTGCCAGCAGCCAAGGAGGGACAGGTAATAGCAATCAGCCCCAGCATTTT. V is TRBV3-1 (or the pseudogene TRBV3-2) and J is TRBJ1-5; 8 bases line up with TRBD1. Unmatched junction bases numbered 5, after V lost 1 base and J lost 0 bases. The germline V gene has CDR1 LGHDT and CDR2 YNNKEL (reference sequence). The CDR3 totals 17 residues.

The rearrangement uses TRBV3-1 (or the pseudogene TRBV3-2) and TRBJ2-5, with a possible D match to TRBD1 (6 bases). The germline gives CDR1 LGHDT, CDR2 YNNKEL (reference sequence). The CDR3 contains 14 residues. Trimming cost V 1 base and J 6 bases, with 12 bases left between them. CDR3 nucleotide sequence: TGTGCCAGCAGCCAAGGTTGGGGGCAAAAGACCCAGTACTTC. Translating gives CASSQGWGQKTQYF.

The chain couples TRBV2 to TRBJ1-5, with TRBD1 matching over 9 bases. Germline V gene lookup returns CDR1 SNHLY and CDR2 FYNNEI. This CDR3 is built from 15 residues. V gave up 6 bases and J gave up 3 bases; unmatched junction bases: 6. This CDR3 is CASSADRGSNQPQHF. The CDR3 nucleotides read TGTGCCAGCAGCGCGGACAGGGGTTCCAATCAGCCCCAGCATTTT. The complete variable domain, with remaining parts taken from reference TRBV2 and TRBJ1-5, reads EPEVTQTPSHQVTQMGQEVILRCVPISNHLYFYWYRQILGQKVEFLVSFYNNEISEKSEIFDDQFSVERPDGSNFTLKIRSTKLEDSAMYFCASSADRGSNQPQHFGDGTRLSIL.